The next 14 T cell receptor beta chains were all read from a single sample in a study of T cell responses to AZD1222 COVID-19 vaccine. Produced via immunoSEQ multiplex PCR; TCRdb's table is partial and in-frame only. Found here are approximately 170,000 clones, about 92% of them singletons; the top ten hold roughly 0.98%. The sequences come from peripheral blood, collected 28 days after the second AZD1222 dose. The source of these receptors is an adult who received the AZD1222 COVID-19 vaccine.

The chain combines TRBV12-3 or TRBV12-4 with TRBJ1-5; TRBD1 agrees at 7 bases. The CDR3 sequence is 13 residues long. V trimming: 6 bases; J trimming: 11 bases; junction bases outside the gene matches: 10. CDR3 sequence: CASSPGTEGAQHF. The CDR3 nucleotides read TGTGCCAGCAGCCCGGGGACAGAGGGTGCCCAGCATTTT.

The chain combines TRBV27 with TRBJ2-3, with TRBD2 matching 11 bases. Germline trimming cut 3 bases from V and 2 bases from J; bases unmatched to any gene: 4. Germline V CDR1 and CDR2: MNHEY, SMNVEV (reference sequence). The CDR3 totals 16 residues. The CDR3 sequence is CASSFTSGGYTDTQYF. CDR3 coding DNA: TGTGCCAGCAGTTTTACTAGCGGGGGATACACAGATACGCAGTATTTT.

This chain uses TRBV6-1 with TRBJ2-1; D call uncertain. CDR1 is MNHNS, CDR2 SASEGT, per germline. V lost 1 base and J lost 3, with 10 bases in between. CDR3 size: 15 residues. CDR3 sequence: CASSEGFGSYNEQFF. Here the CDR3 DNA reads TGTGCCAGCAGTGAAGGTTTTGGCAGCTACAATGAGCAGTTCTTC.

The count of this clone is one. The rearrangement joins TRBV19 to TRBJ1-1, with no clear D. The length of the CDR3 is 14 residues. CDR1 is LNHDA and CDR2 is SQIVND in the germline V gene (reference sequence). Trimming stripped 4 bases from V and 0 bases from J, with 9 bases between. CDR3 amino acids: CASSKGTMNTEAFF. CDR3 nucleotide sequence: TGTGCCAGTAGTAAGGGCACTATGAACACTGAAGCTTTCTTT.

The chain uses TRBV6-5 and TRBJ1-1; no reliable D call. This CDR3 has 15 amino acids. The germline CDR1 and CDR2 sequences are MNHEY and SVGAGI. Trimming removed 2 bases from V and 3 bases from J, with 13 bases in between. The CDR3: CASSYTPGLDTEAFF. CDR3 nucleotides: TGTGCCAGCAGTTACACGCCGGGGTTGGACACTGAAGCTTTCTTT.

The rearrangement uses TRBV29-1 and TRBJ1-3; the D gene is possibly TRBD1 (6 bases). Trimming removed 1 base at V and 0 bases at J, with 10 bases between. Germline loops: CDR1 SQVTM, CDR2 ANQGSEA. The CDR3 is 15 residues long. CDR3 sequence (DNA): TGCAGCGTTGAAGTTCGAGGGGGCTCTGGAAACACCATATATTTT. Translation: CSVEVRGGSGNTIYF.

The chain couples TRBV27 to TRBJ1-5, with D possibly TRBD1 on 6 matching bases. CDR1 is MNHEY and CDR2 is SMNVEV in the germline V gene (reference sequence). The CDR3 is made up of 13 amino acids. Trimming removed 5 bases from V and 6 bases from J, with 11 bases in between. In DNA, the CDR3 is TGTGCCAGCAGTGCCGCCAGGGGTCAGCCCCAGCATTTT. It specifies CASSAARGQPQHF.

J is TRBJ1-6 and V is TRBV11-2; D ambiguous. V was shortened by 2 bases and J by 7 bases, with 9 bases between the two germline ends. Germline CDR1 is SGHAT and CDR2 is FQNNGV. The CDR3 consists of 14 residues. In nucleotides, the CDR3 is TGTGCCAGCAGCTTATTTCGTGTGAATTCACCCCTCCACTTT. Protein: CASSLFRVNSPLHF.

The V and J genes are TRBV11-2 and TRBJ2-6; 7 bases fit TRBD1. After removal of 0 bases from V and 2 bases from J, the junction contained 4 bases not matched to a gene. The CDR3 consists of 17 residues. The V gene's germline CDR1 is SGHAT and CDR2 FQNNGV. The CDR3 sequence is CASSLDRGFPGANVLTF. The CDR3 DNA reads TGTGCCAGCAGCTTAGACAGGGGGTTTCCTGGGGCCAACGTCCTGACTTTC.

The chain employs TRBV2 and TRBJ2-7; D call uncertain. The CDR3 spans 13 residues. Germline V CDR1 and CDR2: SNHLY, FYNNEI. V was cut by 3 bases and J by 2 bases, with 8 bases left in between. The CDR3: CASSESRTYEQYF. CDR3 DNA sequence: TGTGCCAGCAGTGAGTCGCGGACCTACGAGCAGTACTTC.

The J gene is TRBJ1-2, the V gene TRBV27; D is possibly TRBD1 (6 bases). Trimming shortened V by 0 bases and J by 6 bases, and 17 bases separated the two germline ends. The CDR3 runs to 16 residues. Germline CDR1 MNHEY, CDR2 SMNVEV (reference sequence). The CDR3 region has the DNA TGTGCCAGCAGTTTATCGATACGTCAGGGGAGCGATGGCTACACCTTC. It translates to CASSLSIRQGSDGYTF.

The V and J genes are TRBV5-1 and TRBJ1-1, with D tentatively TRBD1 (6 bases). Trimming took off 4 bases at V and 1 base at J, with 17 bases between the two ends. CDR3 length: 16 amino acids. CDR1 is SGHRS and CDR2 is YFSETQ in the germline V gene. The CDR3: CASSLWTVSSNTEAFF. The DNA for the CDR3 is TGCGCCAGCAGCCTCTGGACAGTATCATCGAACACTGAAGCTTTCTTT. Based on the CDR3 plus reference TRBV5-1 and TRBJ1-1, the full variable domain is KAGVTQTPRYLIKTRGQQVTLSCSPISGHRSVSWYQQTPGQGLQFLFEYFSETQRNKGNFPGRFSGRQFSNSRSEMNVSTLELGDSALYLCASSLWTVSSNTEAFFGQGTRLTVV.

This chain connects TRBV5-1 to TRBJ2-1, with D possibly TRBD1 on 6 matching bases. V was clipped by 0 bases and J by 4 bases, with 11 bases between them. Germline V gene sequence: CDR1 SGHRS, CDR2 YFSETQ. This CDR3 is built from 15 residues. For the CDR3, the DNA is TGCGCCAGCAGCTTGGTCGGGACACAATACAATGAGCAGTTCTTC. This gives the protein CASSLVGTQYNEQFF.

The genes are TRBV6-5 and TRBJ2-5; 7 nucleotides agree with TRBD1. J was trimmed by 4 bases and V by 4 bases; bases with no gene match: 12. This CDR3 spans 16 amino acids. Germline lookup yields CDR1 MNHEY and CDR2 SVGAGI. CDR3 loop: CASSSTGTDHIETQYF. As DNA, the CDR3 is TGTGCCAGCAGTTCAACCGGGACAGATCATATAGAGACCCAGTACTTC.